This T cell receptor (beta chain) comes out of a study of read filtering for tumor transcriptome and immune sequencing. Study summary: Per sample, TCR-region reads ranged about 4.05 to 11 million by IR-seq, 85 to 1273 by RNA-seq.

From roughly 400 ng of RNA, a library with molecular barcoded alpha/delta and beta/gamma adaptors was made. TCRdb independently ran MiXCR on the reads; one entry per CDR3 protein. The sample includes about 86,000 distinct CDR3 sequences, approximately 13% seen only once; the top ten take 14% to 15%. The CDR3 consists of 13 residues. Germline assignment: CDR1 SGHDN and CDR2 FVKESK. This clonotype has just a few counts. A much larger clonotype is one base distant, so this may be a read error. The sequenced sample consisted of a population of CD138-negative cells sorted from bone marrow. The V and J genes are TRBV14 and TRBJ1-1; D unresolved. The TCR was taken from a donor over 35 with multiple myeloma. CDR3 sequence reads: CASVRDWATGAFF. The CDR3 DNA is TGTGCCAGCGTAAGGGATTGGGCCACTGGAGCTTTCTTT.